This T cell receptor beta chain was identified in a study of T-cell reconstitution after alpha-beta-depleted transplantation in children. Points from the study as a whole: Elevated TCRbeta diversity at day 60 was traced, in some patients, to surviving recipient T cells and thymic progenitors. Once a year had passed after transplant, T-cell counts and diversity came mostly from newly produced T cells.

This CDR3 contains 16 residues. Germline loops: CDR1 LGHNA, CDR2 YNFKEQ. V trimming: 3 bases; J trimming: 1 base; junction bases outside the gene matches: 8. There are many counts of this clonotype. Its specificity is not known. For TCRbeta, the library was prepared with unique molecular identifiers. TCRdb itself ran the PCR reads through MiXCR, one entry per CDR3 protein. This table has almost 500,000 distinct CDR3 sequences, about 10% appearing once. This chain links TRBV4-2 with TRBJ2-7; 8 bases are a match to TRBD1. The specimen comprised PBMCs, sampled before TCRalphabeta/CD19-depleted stem cell transplant. The clonotype was recovered from a child aged 2 to 15 with inherited bone marrow failure, due to receive a stem cell transplant. This chain's CDR3 is CASSQYYYRGSYEQYF. For the CDR3, the DNA is TGTGCCAGCAGCCAGTACTATTACAGGGGGTCCTACGAGCAGTACTTC.